The table lists the clone carrying this TCR beta chain with a few counts. What it binds is not known. The CDR3 regions of TCR beta were amplified from RNA transcripts. A first-round RT-PCR of the TCR CDR3 used the HTBI primer set. MiXCR, applied by TCRdb to the multiplex PCR reads, yields one record per CDR3 protein. Among about 560,000 distinct CDR3 sequences listed, approximately 15% were seen once. The patients, who ranged from 18 to 65 in age, presented with newly diagnosed hyperthyroidism lasting under 2 months. Patients were excluded because of uncontrolled infection, other autoimmune disease, pregnancy or lactation. The data originate from a study of T cells in Graves' hyperthyroidism and ophthalmopathy. Study-wide results and caveats: Appearing also in blood were most of the thyroid clonotypes expanded above 0.001.

The TCR sequence derives from a woman aged 18-35 years with Graves' hyperthyroidism. The sample comprised blood.

CDR3: CSVGQGTGNTIYF. CDR3 nucleotide sequence: TGCAGCGTTGGGCAGGGGACTGGAAACACCATATATTTT. This rearrangement joins TRBV29-1 to TRBJ1-3; maybe TRBD1 (6 bases). CDR3 length: 13 residues. V was shortened by 4 bases and J by 2 bases, with 9 bases between the two germline ends. Germline lookup yields CDR1 SQVTM and CDR2 ANQGSEA.